The 18 T cell receptor beta chains below come from one sample, sequenced in a study of lung T cells in sarcoidosis with Löfgren's syndrome. TCRdb processed the reads anew with MiXCR; each CDR3 protein has one entry. The data show 2,500 to 3,500 distinct CDR3 sequences, over 15% seen once. The specimen was CD4+ T cells from bronchoalveolar lavage. The source of these receptors is a human donor with sarcoidosis (Löfgren's syndrome or another form), or a control subject (not recorded which).

This clonotype was counted at least ten times. V gene TRBV20-1 combines with J gene TRBJ1-2; 11 nucleotides line up with TRBD1. V was clipped by 6 bases and J by 4 bases; unmatched bases: 7. The germline V gene has CDR1 DFQATT and CDR2 SNEGSKA (reference sequence). The CDR3 is 14 residues long. CDR3 sequence reads: CSAGRGQGGYGYTF. Written as DNA, the CDR3 is TGCAGTGCCGGACGGGGACAGGGGGGCTATGGCTACACCTTC.

This clonotype is deemed medium-sized. As DNA, the CDR3 is TGCAGTGCTCCCTTGGGGGGGACAGATACGTCCTACGAGCAGTACTTC. Its translation: CSAPLGGTDTSYEQYF. This chain joins TRBV20-1 and TRBJ2-7; TRBD1 or TRBD2 may be the D gene (7 bases each). CDR3 length equals 16 residues. The ends were cut back, 5 bases at V and 1 base at J, with 21 bases in the middle. The V gene's germline CDR1 is DFQATT and CDR2 SNEGSKA (reference sequence).

The chain employs TRBV6-4 and TRBJ2-3; 10 nucleotides agree with TRBD2. CDR1 is MRHNA, CDR2 SNTAGT, per germline. V was pared by 4 bases and J by 7 bases, with 8 bases of the junction left unmatched. The CDR3 is made up of 15 amino acids. The DNA for the CDR3 is TGTGCCAGCAGTGTACTAGCGGGACCTCAAAATACGCAGTATTTT. This codes for CASSVLAGPQNTQYF.

This clonotype is categorized as medium-sized. V is TRBV5-4 and J is TRBJ2-7; 8 bases map to TRBD2. Unmatched junction bases numbered 7, after V lost 0 bases and J lost 5 bases. This CDR3 has 15 amino acids. Germline loops: CDR1 SGHNT, CDR2 YYREEE (reference sequence). CDR3 loop: CASSLAIRLANEQYV. The CDR3 coding sequence is TGTGCCAGCAGCTTGGCCATAAGACTAGCGAACGAGCAGTACGTC.

This clonotype is medium-sized by share. The chain employs TRBV2 and TRBJ2-5; D may be TRBD1 (6 bases). Germline V CDR1 and CDR2: SNHLY, FYNNEI. The CDR3 covers 12 residues. The ends were cut back, 5 bases at V and 10 bases at J, with 14 bases in the middle. The CDR3 DNA follows: TGTGCCAGCAGTTATACAGGGTCGGGCCAGTACTTC. Encoded protein: CASSYTGSGQYF.

This clonotype is labeled medium-sized. Here the CDR3 DNA reads TGTGCCAGCAGCGTGGACAGGCATAATTCACCCCTCCACTTT. Its protein is CASSVDRHNSPLHF. V gene TRBV5-4 combines with J gene TRBJ1-6, with 7 bases lining up with TRBD1. Trimming took 4 bases from V and 5 from J; bases not matched to a gene: 3. This CDR3 is built from 14 residues. Germline V CDR1 and CDR2: SGHNT, YYREEE (reference sequence).

The sample holds a few counts of this clonotype. V is TRBV19 and J is TRBJ1-5; 10 positions agree with TRBD1. CDR1 and CDR2 from the germline V gene are LNHDA and SQIVND (reference sequence). J was trimmed by 6 bases and V by 2 bases; bases with no gene match: 7. The CDR3 covers 16 residues. The CDR3 sequence is CASSISGTGVGQPQHF. CDR3 nucleotide sequence: TGTGCCAGTAGTATAAGTGGGACAGGGGTCGGTCAGCCCCAGCATTTT.

By share of the sample, this clonotype is medium-sized. The chain links TRBV28 to TRBJ1-2; 9 positions agree with TRBD1. This CDR3 spans 15 amino acids. The V gene end was trimmed by 5 bases and the J gene end by 3 bases; junction bases not matched to a gene: 7. The germline V gene has CDR1 MDHEN and CDR2 SYDVKM. The CDR3 spells CASSPARDRDYGYTF. The CDR3 DNA sequence: TGTGCCAGCAGTCCAGCCCGGGACAGGGACTATGGCTACACCTTC.

In the case of this clonotype: This may be a read error: a much more frequent sequence differs by one nucleotide. The rearrangement joins TRBV6-1 to TRBJ1-3, with D uncertain. The germline V gene has CDR1 MNHNS and CDR2 SASEGT. The CDR3 has 13 residues. The CDR3 region is CTSVDPGRNTIYF. The CDR3 coding sequence is TGTACCAGCGTAGACCCAGGTAGAAACACCATATATTTT.

By share of the sample, this clonotype is medium-sized (0.01 to 0.1%). This chain connects TRBV12-5 to TRBJ1-2; D gene ambiguous. CDR3 length: 11 amino acids. Trimming pared 9 bases from V and 10 bases from J, leaving 15 bases between. The germline V gene has CDR1 LGHNT and CDR2 FRNRAP. CDR3 DNA sequence: TGTGCTAGCCAGTTGATGGGAGACTACACCTTC. It encodes CASQLMGDYTF.

By sample fraction, this clonotype is medium-sized. The rearrangement links TRBV20-1 to TRBJ1-6, with no clear D. The V gene's germline CDR1 is DFQATT and CDR2 SNEGSKA (reference sequence). The CDR3 has 16 amino acids. Trimming took off 6 bases at V and 4 bases at J, with 19 bases between the two ends. The CDR3 sequence is CSAMKGSGSYNSPLHF. The DNA for the CDR3 is TGCAGTGCCATGAAGGGTAGTGGCTCTTATAATTCACCCCTCCACTTT.

This clonotype is medium-sized (0.01 to 0.1%). The V gene is TRBV11-3, the J gene TRBJ2-3; D not certain. Trimming stripped 8 bases from V and 2 bases from J, with 11 bases between. The germline V gene has CDR1 SGHNT and CDR2 YENEEA. This CDR3 has 13 residues. In DNA form, the CDR3 reads TGTGCCAGCGTCACACGCCCCACAGATACGCAGTATTTT. Translated, it gives CASVTRPTDTQYF.

For this clonotype: A clone one base away is much larger, so this may be a read error. The chain links TRBV18 to TRBJ2-1; D is tentatively TRBD1 or TRBD2 (5 bases each). Germline V CDR1 and CDR2: KGHSH, LQKENI. This CDR3 spans 16 amino acids. This chain's CDR3 is CASPPRGTSTYNEQFF. The CDR3 DNA follows: TGTGCCAGCCCACCCCGAGGGACCTCTACTTACAATGAGCAGTTCTTC.

This clonotype is medium-sized within its sample. The chain combines TRBV12-3 or TRBV12-4 with TRBJ2-3; the match to TRBD2 covers 8 bases. This CDR3 is built from 13 residues. V trimming: 7 bases; J trimming: 1 base; junction bases outside the gene matches: 1. CDR3 sequence: CASMRGGTDTQYF. In DNA, the CDR3 is TGTGCCAGCATGCGGGGGGGCACAGATACGCAGTATTTT.

The CDR3, as DNA: TGCAGTGCCCGAAGTCCTAGCGGGACCCAAGAGACCCAGTACTTC. Translation: CSARSPSGTQETQYF. J is TRBJ2-5 and V is TRBV20-1; 9 positions match TRBD2. CDR1 DFQATT and CDR2 SNEGSKA come from the germline V gene (reference sequence). The CDR3 is 15 amino acids. Germline trimming cut 6 bases from V and 1 base from J; bases unmatched to any gene: 9.

This clonotype was picked up a small number of times. The gene calls are TRBV7-2 and TRBJ1-1; 9 bases fit TRBD1. The CDR3 loop spans 16 amino acids. The ends lost 0 bases at V and 1 base at J; junction bases unmatched: 3. Germline V gene sequence: CDR1 SGHTA, CDR2 FQGNSA. CDR3 sequence: CASSLAGDRANTEAFF. CDR3 DNA sequence: TGTGCCAGCAGCTTAGCGGGGGACAGGGCGAACACTGAAGCTTTCTTT.

This clonotype is labeled as medium-sized. This sequence joins TRBV5-4 and TRBJ1-3; D remains unclear. Germline assignment: CDR1 SGHNT and CDR2 YYREEE (reference sequence). V dropped 0 bases and J dropped 2 bases, with 9 bases sitting between them. CDR3 length: 15 amino acids. CDR3 nucleotide sequence: TGTGCCAGCAGCTTGGATCGCGGCGCTGGAAACACCATATATTTT. Residues: CASSLDRGAGNTIYF.

To note about this clonotype: At one of its ends the junction is not consistent with the germline gene, which may arise from a read error. This sequence joins TRBV5-1 and TRBJ2-7, with 7 bases matching TRBD2. CDR3 length: 13 amino acids. Germline CDR1 and CDR2: SGHRS and YFSETQ. Written as DNA, the CDR3 is TGCGCCAGCAGCCGGGGAGGGGACGGCGAGCAGCACTTC. Translation gives CASSRGGDGEQHF. Drawing the rest from reference TRBV5-1 and TRBJ2-7, the complete variable domain is KAGVTQTPRYLIKTRGQQVTLSCSPISGHRSVSWYQQTPGQGLQFLFEYFSETQRNKGNFPGRFSGRQFSNSRSEMNVSTLELGDSALYLCASSRGGDGEQHFGPGTRLTVT.